This T cell receptor beta chain was sequenced during a study of OX40 agonist ivuxolimab in advanced cancers. Study overall: At doses from 0.01 to 10 mg/kg, patients were given intravenous ivuxolimab every 2 weeks. People in dose escalation had one of these cancers: hepatocellular carcinoma, melanoma, renal cell or head and neck cancer.

Germline V gene data show CDR1 as SEHNR and CDR2 as FQNEAQ (reference sequence). Deletions cut 3 bases from V and 2 bases from J, with 7 bases between. The CDR3 contains 13 residues. Measured with immunoSEQ multiplex PCR; TCRdb has only the in-frame clones, and not every one. The sample contains about 46,000 clones, approximately 89% of which appear only once. V usage is TRBV7-9 and J usage is TRBJ1-1, with no clear D. The sequencing used CD4+ or CD8+ T cells sorted from blood, collected in a trial of the OX40 agonist ivuxolimab. This receptor was identified in an adult with an advanced solid tumor such as melanoma, head and neck, liver or kidney cancer. The CDR3, as DNA: TGTGCCAGCAGCTTTCCCCAAAACACTGAAGCTTTCTTT. Its translation is CASSFPQNTEAFF.